Below are 17 T cell receptor beta chains sequenced from a single sample in a study of response to subunit inactivated influenza vaccine. MiXCR, applied by TCRdb to the RT-PCR reads, yields one record per CDR3 protein. The data show approximately 730,000 distinct CDR3 sequences, approximately 15% seen once. Sequenced material: PBMCs from blood, taken roughly 15 days before vaccination. These receptors were obtained from a man aged 50 or older who received an inactivated influenza vaccine.

This sequence joins TRBV5-6 and TRBJ2-5, with D perhaps TRBD1 or TRBD2 (6 bases each). V dropped 7 bases and J dropped 2 bases, with 12 bases sitting between them. The germline CDR1 and CDR2 sequences are SGHDT and YYEEEE. CDR3 length: 13 residues. The CDR3 region is CASQGRSQETQYF. Here the CDR3 DNA reads TGTGCCAGCCAGGGGAGGTCACAAGAGACCCAGTACTTC.

This clonotype was picked up a small number of times. The rearrangement links TRBV18 to TRBJ2-2; D may be TRBD1 (5 bases). CDR3 length equals 14 residues. Deletions cut 2 bases from V and 6 bases from J, with 10 bases between. Germline V lookup: CDR1 KGHSH, CDR2 LQKENI. CDR3 amino acids: CASSPKQVPGELFF. CDR3 coding DNA: TGTGCCAGCTCACCAAAACAGGTTCCCGGGGAGCTGTTTTTT.

J is TRBJ2-3 and V is TRBV24-1, with D tentatively TRBD1 (5 bases). CDR3 length equals 15 residues. Germline V gives CDR1 KGHDR, CDR2 SFDVKD. The V end was cut by 1 base, the J end by 2 bases, with 9 bases between. The CDR3 loop reads CATSDFRGNTDTQYF. The CDR3, as DNA: TGTGCCACCAGTGATTTTAGGGGAAACACAGATACGCAGTATTTT.

The V gene is TRBV12-3 or TRBV12-4, the J gene TRBJ2-1, with 7 bases matching TRBD1. The CDR3 is made up of 14 amino acids. Trimming took 3 bases from V and 5 from J; bases not matched to a gene: 4. The CDR3 DNA reads TGTGCCAGCAGTTTTTGGGACAGAGACAATGAGCAGTTCTTC. Translated: CASSFWDRDNEQFF.

This clonotype came up a few times. The chain is built from TRBV7-6 and TRBJ2-1; D unclear. Germline CDR1 SGHVS, CDR2 FNYEAQ. With 2 bases removed from V and 4 bases from J, the gap between germline ends came to 3 bases. The CDR3 length is 12 residues. CDR3 protein: CASSLIYNEQFF. The CDR3 nucleotides are TGTGCCAGCAGCTTAATATACAATGAGCAGTTCTTC.

This clonotype was counted between two and nine times. This chain connects TRBV4-3 to TRBJ2-5; D may correspond to TRBD1 or TRBD2 (7 bases each). Trimming left V 0 bases short and J 2 bases short, with 13 bases between. Germline lookup yields CDR1 LGHNA and CDR2 YSLEER. The length of the CDR3 is 16 residues. In DNA, the CDR3 is TGCGCCAGCAGCCAAGATGGGAGGGGGCATCAAGAGACCCAGTACTTC. Translating it yields CASSQDGRGHQETQYF.

This clonotype occurred a few times. The CDR3 coding sequence is TGTGCCAGCAGTTTTCTAGCGGGAAAACCCGGGGAGCTGTTTTTT. Its translation: CASSFLAGKPGELFF. The chain links TRBV27 to TRBJ2-2; 9 bases are a match to TRBD2. The CDR3 loop spans 15 amino acids. Germline trimming cut 3 bases from V and 6 bases from J; bases unmatched to any gene: 5. From germline, CDR1 is MNHEY and CDR2 SMNVEV (reference sequence).

The chain links TRBV29-1 to TRBJ2-5; 8 bases line up with TRBD2. CDR1 and CDR2 (germline): SQVTM, ANQGSEA. V was clipped by 4 bases and J by 5 bases; unmatched bases: 12. The CDR3 has 15 residues. The CDR3 reads CSVVLAGLVRETQYF. The CDR3 DNA sequence: TGCAGCGTTGTTCTAGCGGGTCTTGTAAGGGAGACCCAGTACTTC.

This clonotype was seen only once. The rearrangement links TRBV20-1 to TRBJ2-7; D is unresolved. The CDR3 runs 11 residues. The germline CDR1 and CDR2 sequences are DFQATT and SNEGSKA (reference sequence). V dropped 6 bases and J dropped 2 bases, with 8 bases sitting between them. CDR3 coding DNA: TGCAGTGCGTATGGTCCCTACGAGCAGTACTTC. It encodes CSAYGPYEQYF.

In this sample, this clonotype turned up a few times. In DNA form, the CDR3 reads TGTGCCAGCAGCTCAGGGTTTCTTGGCAAAAACATTCAGTACTTC. This gives the protein CASSSGFLGKNIQYF. The V gene is TRBV27, the J gene TRBJ2-4; D is perhaps TRBD1 (5 bases). Germline V gene data show CDR1 as MNHEY and CDR2 as SMNVEV (reference sequence). Deletions cut 6 bases from V and 3 bases from J, with 15 bases between. CDR3 length: 15 residues.

This clonotype was counted at least ten times. The chain employs TRBV29-1 and TRBJ2-1, with 7 nucleotides matching TRBD1. Germline trimming cut 7 bases from V and 7 bases from J; bases unmatched to any gene: 10. From germline, CDR1 is SQVTM and CDR2 ANQGSEA. The CDR3 loop spans 13 amino acids. This chain's CDR3 is CSAGWTGSNEQFF. The CDR3 region has the DNA TGCAGCGCGGGCTGGACAGGTTCGAATGAGCAGTTCTTC.

This chain uses TRBV9 with TRBJ2-3, with 12 positions matching TRBD2. Germline CDR1 and CDR2: SGDLS and YYNGEE. V trimming: 3 bases; J trimming: 0 bases; junction bases outside the gene matches: 14. The CDR3 extends over 20 amino acids. The DNA for the CDR3 is TGTGCCAGCAGCGCACGGGACAGAAGACTAGCGGGAGAGAGCACAGATACGCAGTATTTT. It specifies CASSARDRRLAGESTDTQYF.

For the CDR3, the DNA is TGTGCCATCAGTGTTACCGGGGAGCTGTTTTTT. This translates into CAISVTGELFF. The chain has TRBV10-3 and TRBJ2-2; D is unclear. With 4 bases removed from V and 5 bases from J, the gap between germline ends came to 2 bases. There are 11 residues in the CDR3. Looked up from germline, CDR1 is ENHRY and CDR2 is SYGVKD.

The V and J genes are TRBV3-1 and TRBJ1-2; D may be TRBD1 (5 bases). There are 15 residues in the CDR3. V was cut by 1 base and J by 4 bases, with 13 bases left in between. Germline V gene sequence: CDR1 LGHDT, CDR2 YNNKEL (reference sequence). The CDR3, as DNA: TGTGCCAGCAGCCAAGCGGGACGGGATTTCTATGGCTACACCTTC. Residues: CASSQAGRDFYGYTF.

This clonotype has at least ten counts. The J gene is TRBJ2-7, the V gene TRBV12-3 or TRBV12-4, with unresolved D. This CDR3 contains 14 residues. The V end lost 3 bases, the J end lost 6 bases, and 15 bases lay between the germline ends. The CDR3 DNA is TGTGCCAGCAGTTTGCCTGGCAGGACCGTCGAGCAGTACTTC. Its translation is CASSLPGRTVEQYF.

This clonotype came up a few times. J is TRBJ2-3 and V is TRBV10-3; D is perhaps TRBD2 (7 bases). The CDR3 loop spans 14 amino acids. Germline V gene sequence: CDR1 ENHRY, CDR2 SYGVKD. V was clipped by 3 bases and J by 11 bases, with 18 bases between them. The CDR3 nucleotides read TGTGCCATCAGTGAAACGCGGGGGCTTGGGGGGCAGTATTTT. Its translation is CAISETRGLGGQYF.

The chain links TRBV11-1 to TRBJ2-1; TRBD2 matches at 11 bases. The CDR3 length is 15 residues. The V gene's germline CDR1 is SGHAT and CDR2 FQDESV (reference sequence). Trimming took 4 bases from V and 7 from J; bases not matched to a gene: 6. The CDR3 spells CASSSTLAGDNEQFF. The CDR3, as DNA: TGTGCCAGCAGCTCGACACTAGCGGGAGATAATGAGCAGTTCTTC.